The TCR beta chain under discussion was sequenced for a study of cytomegalovirus exposure and HLA in healthy donors. Study results and caveats: Highly shared variants forming one cluster were likely a sequencing artifact. Later on, analysis showed that most CMV-associated TCR beta chains appeared to be HLA-restricted.

This PCR relied on a set of 60 Vbeta primers and 13 Jbeta primers. TCRdb keeps only in-frame clones here, not all; method: immunoSEQ multiplex PCR. The sample carries over 150,000 clones, about three quarters recorded once. The length of the CDR3 is 18 residues. V was pared by 5 bases and J by 5 bases, with 17 bases of the junction left unmatched. CDR1 and CDR2 from the germline V gene are SGHTA and FQGNSA. With regard to this clone: Antigen specificity is unknown.

The source of this sequence is a woman aged 30 to 39 in good health and CMV-seronegative. The chain has TRBV7-2 and TRBJ2-2, with 7 bases fitting TRBD2. The sequencing sample was made of PBMCs. Here the CDR3 DNA reads TGTGCCAGCAGCCCCCGATGGGGGGGGAGAAATCCGACCGGGGAGCTGTTTTTT. Translated, it gives CASSPRWGGRNPTGELFF. The full variable domain, completed using reference TRBV7-2 and TRBJ2-2, is GAGVSQSPSNKVTEKGKDVELRCDPISGHTALYWYRQSLGQGLEFLIYFQGNSAPDKSGLPSDRFSAERTGGSVSTLTIQRTQQEDSAVYLCASSPRWGGRNPTGELFFGEGSRLTVL.